This T cell receptor (beta chain) was recovered during a study of HIV-infected children after antiretroviral therapy interruption. A 3' RACE protocol on RNA, with unique molecular identifiers, produced the TCR library. A single record per CDR3 protein comes from TCRdb applying MiXCR to the 3' RACE reads. This table has about 89,000 distinct CDR3 sequences, about 7.2% appearing once. This clonotype showed up many times. Documented treatment: PENTA 11 planned treatment interruption arm or continuous ART arm. Germline CDR1 and CDR2: MNHEY and SVGAGI. Trimming took 2 bases from V and 4 from J; bases not matched to a gene: 4. The CDR3 runs to 15 residues.

The sequence derives from a pool of human donors with HIV. V usage is TRBV6-5 and J usage is TRBJ1-3; 8 nucleotides align to TRBD1. The sample was CD45RA+ CD4+ T cells from PBMCs, pooled from several time points, taken from a donor given antiretroviral therapy, either interrupted or continuous. The sample's subset: naive CD4+ CD45RA+ CD45RO- T cells. In nucleotides, the CDR3 is TGTGCCAGCAGTTACCAGGGGGCGCCCGGAAACACCATATATTTT. The encoded protein is CASSYQGAPGNTIYF.